This TCR beta chain was sequenced during a study of blood T cells in healthy people across ages. A second PCR, run for roughly 6 to 11 cycles, used a sample-barcoded 5' primer plus a J-beta primer mix. TCRdb re-analysed the 5' RACE reads in MiXCR, keeping a single row per CDR3 protein. The sample holds around 1.5 million distinct CDR3 sequences, 45% to 70% seen once. Donors each provided approximately 9.6 milliliters of peripheral blood. Total RNA extraction produced at least 5 micrograms (per sample) for the study. As for this clonotype: No antigen is known for it.

Broader study findings: Older age coincided with a roughly linear decline in TCR beta diversity per million T cells. Changes seen in expanded clonotypes were possibly confounded by donor CMV status left unknown.

This CDR3 spans 16 amino acids. Germline V gives CDR1 MGHRA, CDR2 YSYEKL. With 4 bases removed from V and 0 bases from J, the gap between germline ends came to 15 bases. The sequencing input was blood. The gene calls are TRBV4-1 and TRBJ2-5; a weak D match, TRBD1 (5 bases). This receptor was identified in a man between 18 and 35 years old in good health. This chain's CDR3 is CASSRPITGYQETQYF. The CDR3 coding sequence is TGCGCCAGCAGCCGGCCGATCACAGGTTACCAAGAGACCCAGTACTTC.